This TCR beta chain was obtained from a study of early T cells in non-severe SARS-CoV-2 infection. In this sample, this clonotype turned up a few times. CDR3 length: 17 residues. With V trimmed by 2 bases and J by 0 bases, 9 bases remained unmatched. Per the germline V gene, CDR1 is MGHRA and CDR2 is YSYEKL. Individual cDNA molecules carried attached unique molecular identifiers. A single record per CDR3 protein comes from TCRdb applying MiXCR to the 5' RACE reads. The sample has approximately 67,000 distinct CDR3 sequences, around 10% seen once. Sequenced material: whole blood. The chain couples TRBV4-1 to TRBJ1-1, with TRBD1 identical over 7 bases. The source of this sequence is an adult who was a healthcare worker with PCR-confirmed SARS-CoV-2 infection or an uninfected control (not recorded which). The CDR3 region is CASSQSRDSLMNTEAFF. DNA for the CDR3: TGCGCCAGCAGCCAAAGCCGGGACAGCTTGATGAACACTGAAGCTTTCTTT.